This passage covers 28 T cell receptor beta chains from one sample sequenced in a study of blood T cell repertoires in COVID-19. Using immunoSEQ multiplex PCR, the repertoire was profiled, and TCRdb retains in-frame clones only, with some absent. The sample lists 200,000 to 250,000 clones; about four fifths were seen once. What was sequenced was PBMCs or T cells enriched from blood (not recorded which). Receptors were obtained from a man aged 60 to 69 who had recovered from COVID-19.

The genes are TRBV5-1 and TRBJ2-2; TRBD1 is a possible D gene (5 bases). V lost 4 bases and J lost 5, with 21 bases in between. The CDR3 contains 17 residues. Per the germline V gene, CDR1 is SGHRS and CDR2 is YFSETQ. For the CDR3, the DNA is TGCGCCAGCAGCATGAACCCTGGACAAAGAAGAACCGGGGAGCTGTTTTTT. Encoded protein: CASSMNPGQRRTGELFF.

V gene TRBV9 combines with J gene TRBJ1-2; D perhaps matches TRBD1 (6 bases). The CDR3 has 15 residues. Per germline, CDR1 SGDLS and CDR2 YYNGEE. Trimming pared 2 bases from V and 4 bases from J, leaving 15 bases between. This chain's CDR3 is CASSVAGGRGYGYTF. In DNA, the CDR3 is TGTGCCAGCAGCGTGGCGGGGGGCAGAGGCTATGGCTACACCTTC.

The genes are TRBV2 and TRBJ2-5; 7 positions match TRBD1. This CDR3 has 14 residues. CDR1 SNHLY and CDR2 FYNNEI come from the germline V gene. With V trimmed by 6 bases and J by 4 bases, 8 bases remained unmatched. The CDR3 DNA sequence: TGTGCCAGCAGGGGGGCCGACAGGGCAGAGACCCAGTACTTC. This encodes CASRGADRAETQYF.

The gene calls are TRBV30 and TRBJ2-2; TRBD1 matches 8 bases. CDR1 and CDR2 from the germline V gene are GTSNPN and SVGIG (reference sequence). V lost 7 bases, J lost 4 bases, and 5 bases stayed unmatched. This CDR3 has 13 amino acids. The CDR3 region has the DNA TGTGCCTCCAGGACAGGGACCACCGGGGAGCTGTTTTTT. Translating gives CASRTGTTGELFF.

J is TRBJ1-4 and V is TRBV3-1 (or the pseudogene TRBV3-2); TRBD1 aligns across 8 bases. The CDR3 consists of 16 residues. Per the germline V gene, CDR1 is LGHDT and CDR2 is YNNKEL (reference sequence). After removal of 2 bases from V and 3 bases from J, the junction contained 5 bases not matched to a gene. The DNA for the CDR3 is TGTGCCAGCAGCCAACAACGGACAGGGTCTAATGAAAAACTGTTTTTT. Its translation: CASSQQRTGSNEKLFF.

The chain is built from TRBV3-1 (or the pseudogene TRBV3-2) and TRBJ2-7, with 8 bases matching TRBD1. The length of the CDR3 is 13 residues. Trimming removed 6 bases from V and 7 bases from J; junction bases left unmatched: 8. Per germline, CDR1 LGHDT and CDR2 YNNKEL (reference sequence). The CDR3: CASSRSDRGEQYF. In DNA form, the CDR3 reads TGTGCCAGCAGTCGATCCGACAGGGGAGAGCAGTACTTC.

V and J are TRBV18 and TRBJ2-7, with D perhaps TRBD2 (5 bases). The germline gives CDR1 KGHSH, CDR2 LQKENI. V was clipped by 2 bases and J by 0 bases, with 11 bases between them. The CDR3 runs 15 residues. CDR3 in amino acids: CASSPTPGSSYEQYF. CDR3 nucleotide sequence: TGTGCCAGCTCACCAACTCCGGGGAGCTCCTACGAGCAGTACTTC.

The chain couples TRBV19 to TRBJ1-1; 9 nucleotides agree with TRBD1. With V trimmed by 5 bases and J by 0 bases, 7 bases remained unmatched. The CDR3 extends over 16 amino acids. CDR1 and CDR2 (germline): LNHDA, SQIVND (reference sequence). DNA of the CDR3: TGTGCCAGTAGTCCCGGGACAGGGTTTATGAACACTGAAGCTTTCTTT. Translation gives CASSPGTGFMNTEAFF.

This chain connects TRBV7-3 to TRBJ1-3; a weak D match, TRBD1 (6 bases). The V gene lost 2 bases and the J gene lost 0 bases, with 8 bases spanning the gap. The length of the CDR3 is 15 residues. The germline V gene has CDR1 SGHTA and CDR2 FQGTGA. CDR3 DNA: TGTGCCAGCAGCTTAGGGGGCCCCTCTGGAAACACCATATATTTT. Residues: CASSLGGPSGNTIYF.

This clone was recorded only once. The chain combines TRBV4-3 with TRBJ1-1; TRBD1 might be the D (5 bases). V shed 4 bases and J shed 5 bases, with 23 bases lying between them. There are 17 residues in the CDR3. Germline CDR1 and CDR2: LGHNA and YSLEER. CDR3 sequence reads: CASSRKTFLKGWTEAFF. CDR3 DNA sequence: TGCGCCAGCAGCCGCAAGACCTTTCTGAAGGGGTGGACTGAAGCTTTCTTT.

The CDR3 sequence is CASSIGHPYGYTF. Written as DNA, the CDR3 is TGTGCCAGTAGTATAGGACACCCCTATGGCTACACCTTC. The chain uses TRBV19 and TRBJ1-2; D is ambiguous. Trimming removed 1 base at V and 4 bases at J, with 7 bases between. The CDR3 runs to 13 residues. The V gene's germline CDR1 is LNHDA and CDR2 SQIVND (reference sequence).

V is TRBV2 and J is TRBJ2-5, with 9 bases identical to TRBD2. The CDR3 length is 15 residues. Germline V CDR1 and CDR2: SNHLY, FYNNEI. With V trimmed by 3 bases and J by 7 bases, 9 bases remained unmatched. CDR3 sequence (DNA): TGTGCCAGCAGTGAGTTAGCGGGGGAAAGTGGGACCCAGTACTTC. It translates to CASSELAGESGTQYF.

The chain combines TRBV7-9 with TRBJ2-4; D gene unclear. CDR1 is SEHNR, CDR2 FQNEAQ, per germline (reference sequence). The CDR3 has 14 amino acids. The V end lost 4 bases, the J end lost 1 base, and 8 bases lay between the germline ends. The chain's CDR3 is CASSSSRAKNIQYF. Here the CDR3 DNA reads TGTGCCAGCAGCTCCTCTCGGGCCAAAAACATTCAGTACTTC.

This clone was recorded once. The chain employs TRBV2 and TRBJ2-3; 7 positions agree with TRBD1. The CDR3 consists of 14 residues. V lost 4 bases to trimming and J lost 6 bases; unmatched junction nucleotides: 7. Germline assignment: CDR1 SNHLY and CDR2 FYNNEI. The CDR3, as DNA: TGTGCCAGCAGTGGACAGGGCTTCGGGGATACGCAGTATTTT. This gives the protein CASSGQGFGDTQYF.

Concerning this clone: The DNA is left out, because the CDR3 cannot be placed on it with certainty; the CDR3 is given as TCRdb lists it. This chain uses TRBV12-3 or TRBV12-4 with TRBJ2-7; whether TRBD1, the table's D call, matches the DNA was not checked. The CDR3 spans 12 residues, counting both ends. CDR3 residues: CASSFGQGAKYF.

This chain connects TRBV4-3 to TRBJ2-3; maybe TRBD1 (5 bases). CDR1 and CDR2 from the germline V gene are LGHNA and YSLEER. Trimming removed 4 bases at V and 2 bases at J, with 10 bases between. CDR3 length: 14 residues. The chain's CDR3 is CASSRQQDTDTQYF. The CDR3 coding sequence is TGCGCCAGCAGCCGACAACAGGACACAGATACGCAGTATTTT.

This chain links TRBV9 with TRBJ1-1; 9 bases match TRBD1. The CDR3 has 14 residues. Germline loops: CDR1 SGDLS, CDR2 YYNGEE. The V and J ends lost 4 bases and 4 bases, in that order; junction bases with no gene match: 5. CDR3 nucleotide sequence: TGTGCCAGCAGCCTCGGACAGGGGCTCACTGAAGCTTTCTTT. Its protein is CASSLGQGLTEAFF.

The V gene is TRBV7-2, the J gene TRBJ1-2; TRBD1 agrees at 7 bases. This CDR3 region has 14 residues. Per germline, CDR1 SGHTA and CDR2 FQGNSA. V lost 2 bases to trimming and J lost 4 bases; unmatched junction nucleotides: 4. CDR3 sequence: CASSLTDRVYGYTF. The CDR3 nucleotides are TGTGCCAGCAGCTTAACCGACAGGGTCTATGGCTACACCTTC.

This chain connects TRBV15 to TRBJ2-2; tentative D call: TRBD1 (5 bases). Germline loops: CDR1 LNHNV, CDR2 YYDKDF (reference sequence). Between the trimmed V and J ends, which lost 3 bases and 6 bases, there was a span of 11 bases. CDR3 length: 14 residues. The CDR3 DNA reads TGTGCCACCAGCAGTTTCACAGGATCCGGGGAGCTGTTTTTT. As protein: CATSSFTGSGELFF. Combining the CDR3 with reference TRBV15 and TRBJ2-2 gives the whole variable domain DAMVIQNPRYQVTQFGKPVTLSCSQTLNHNVMYWYQQKSSQAPKLLFHYYDKDFNNEADTPDNFQSRRPNTSFCFLDIRSPGLGDTAMYLCATSSFTGSGELFFGEGSRLTVL.

This chain uses TRBV15 with TRBJ1-4; D is possibly TRBD1 (6 bases). The CDR3 is made up of 15 amino acids. Germline V gene data show CDR1 as LNHNV and CDR2 as YYDKDF (reference sequence). V dropped 3 bases and J dropped 5 bases, with 13 bases sitting between them. The CDR3 sequence is CATSSHGTPNEKLFF. The CDR3 bases are TGTGCCACCAGCAGCCACGGGACACCGAATGAAAAACTGTTTTTT.

Points on this clone: The same CDR3 also results from other DNA sequences found in this sample. The CDR3 reads CASSDRVDQPQHF. The CDR3 coding sequence is TGTGCCAGCAGTGACAGGGTGGACCAGCCCCAGCATTTT. The chain has TRBV2 and TRBJ1-5; the D gene is possibly TRBD1 (5 bases). Looked up from germline, CDR1 is SNHLY and CDR2 is FYNNEI. The ends were cut back, 3 bases at V and 7 bases at J, with 10 bases in the middle. This CDR3 region has 13 residues.

This clone was counted only a few times. J is TRBJ1-1 and V is TRBV6-5, with D hard to call. The CDR3 extends over 15 amino acids. The germline CDR1 and CDR2 sequences are MNHEY and SVGAGI. V was clipped by 0 bases and J by 1 base, with 9 bases between them. Here the CDR3 DNA reads TGTGCCAGCAGTTACTCCGGCGCAGGGAACACTGAAGCTTTCTTT. It translates to CASSYSGAGNTEAFF.

This chain uses TRBV27 with TRBJ2-1; D is possibly TRBD2 (5 bases). This CDR3 comprises 13 residues. Trimming removed 6 bases from V and 2 bases from J, with 8 bases in between. Per the germline V gene, CDR1 is MNHEY and CDR2 is SMNVEV (reference sequence). The CDR3 coding sequence is TGTGCCAGCAGCGGGAACCCCTACAATGAGCAGTTCTTC. Translating it yields CASSGNPYNEQFF.

The gene calls are TRBV19 and TRBJ2-7; D is perhaps TRBD1 (6 bases). The CDR3 loop spans 16 amino acids. CDR1 and CDR2 from the germline V gene are LNHDA and SQIVND (reference sequence). The V gene lost 5 bases and the J gene lost 5 bases, with 22 bases spanning the gap. Here the CDR3 reads CASSPRRQAAWDEQYF. In nucleotides, the CDR3 is TGTGCCAGTAGTCCCCGAAGACAGGCCGCTTGGGACGAGCAGTACTTC.

The chain is built from TRBV9 and TRBJ2-5, with TRBD2 matching over 8 bases. J lost 5 bases, V lost 0 bases, and 9 bases had no gene match. The CDR3 is 16 residues long. Germline V lookup: CDR1 SGDLS, CDR2 YYNGEE. CDR3 sequence (DNA): TGTGCCAGCAGCGTAGGCGGGGGGCAAGTCGCGGAGACCCAGTACTTC. Translating gives CASSVGGGQVAETQYF.

The CDR3 protein is CASSFLGQGTTDTQYF. Written as DNA, the CDR3 is TGTGCCAGCAGCTTTCTGGGACAGGGGACCACAGATACGCAGTATTTT. This chain connects TRBV5-6 to TRBJ2-3; 10 positions match TRBD1. V dropped 2 bases and J dropped 2; count of bases not matched to a gene: 5. CDR3 size: 16 residues. Germline lookup yields CDR1 SGHDT and CDR2 YYEEEE. The variable domain in full, with the rest retrieved from reference TRBV5-6 and TRBJ2-3, is DAGVTQSPTHLIKTRGQQVTLRCSPKSGHDTVSWYQQALGQGPQFIFQYYEEEERQRGNFPDRFSGHQFPNYSSELNVNALLLGDSALYLCASSFLGQGTTDTQYFGPGTRLTVL.

This clone was picked up one time. V usage is TRBV9 and J usage is TRBJ2-2; 9 nucleotides agree with TRBD2. Germline V gene sequence: CDR1 SGDLS, CDR2 YYNGEE. This CDR3 contains 15 residues. Losses at the gene ends were 3 bases for V and 7 bases for J; bases not matched to a gene: 7. The CDR3 reads CASSAGGLAGGELFF. In DNA, the CDR3 is TGTGCCAGCAGCGCAGGGGGACTAGCTGGCGGGGAGCTGTTTTTT.

The genes are TRBV24-1 and TRBJ2-1; D gene uncertain. The germline V gene encodes CDR1 KGHDR and CDR2 SFDVKD. V was cut by 3 bases and J by 4 bases, with 6 bases left in between. The CDR3 runs 13 residues. CDR3 residues: CATSDPGYNEQFF. Written as DNA, the CDR3 is TGTGCCACCAGTGATCCCGGTTACAATGAGCAGTTCTTC.